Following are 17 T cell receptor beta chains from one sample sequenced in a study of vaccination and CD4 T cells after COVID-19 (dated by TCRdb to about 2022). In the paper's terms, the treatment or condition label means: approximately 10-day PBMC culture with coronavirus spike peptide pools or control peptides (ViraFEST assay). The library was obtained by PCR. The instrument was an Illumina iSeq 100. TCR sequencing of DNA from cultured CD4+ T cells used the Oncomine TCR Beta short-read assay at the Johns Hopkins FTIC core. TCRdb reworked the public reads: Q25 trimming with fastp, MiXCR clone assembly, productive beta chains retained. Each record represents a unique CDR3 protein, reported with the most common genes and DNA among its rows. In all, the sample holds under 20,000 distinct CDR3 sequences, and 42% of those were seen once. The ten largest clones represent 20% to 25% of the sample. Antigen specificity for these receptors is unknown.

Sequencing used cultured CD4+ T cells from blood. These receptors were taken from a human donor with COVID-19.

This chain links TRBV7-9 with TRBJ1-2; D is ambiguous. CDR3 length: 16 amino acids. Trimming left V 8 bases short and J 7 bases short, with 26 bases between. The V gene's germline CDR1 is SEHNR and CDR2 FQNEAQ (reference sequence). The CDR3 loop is CASDRATDSGFRGYTF. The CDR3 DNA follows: TGTGCCAGCGATAGAGCAACAGACTCCGGTTTTCGTGGCTACACCTTC.

CDR3 nucleotides: TGTGCCAGCTGCCCGGCGCGGCCCGGGGAGCTGTTTTTT. Its protein product is CASCPARPGELFF. The chain recombines TRBV18 with TRBJ2-2; D ambiguous. The V end was cut by 7 bases, the J end by 6 bases, with 12 bases between. CDR3 length: 13 amino acids. Germline V gene data show CDR1 as KGHSH and CDR2 as LQKENI. Full variable domain (remainder filled in from reference TRBV18 and TRBJ2-2): NAGVMQNPRHLVRRRGQEARLRCSPMKGHSHVYWYRQLPEEGLKFMVYLQKENIIDESGMPKERFSAEFPKEGPSILRIQQVVRGDSAAYFCASCPARPGELFFGEGSRLTVL.

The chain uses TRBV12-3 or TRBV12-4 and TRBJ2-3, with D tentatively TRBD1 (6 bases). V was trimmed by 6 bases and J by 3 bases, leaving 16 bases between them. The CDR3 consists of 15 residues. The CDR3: CASSRTDRITDTQYF. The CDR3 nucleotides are TGTGCCAGCAGCCGTACAGACAGGATAACAGATACGCAGTATTTT.

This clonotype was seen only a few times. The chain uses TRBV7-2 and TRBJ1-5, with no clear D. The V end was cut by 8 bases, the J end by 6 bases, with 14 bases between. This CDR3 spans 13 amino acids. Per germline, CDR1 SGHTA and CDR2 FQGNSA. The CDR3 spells CASGNIRGQPQHF. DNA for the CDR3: TGTGCCAGCGGAAATATTCGGGGTCAGCCCCAGCATTTT.

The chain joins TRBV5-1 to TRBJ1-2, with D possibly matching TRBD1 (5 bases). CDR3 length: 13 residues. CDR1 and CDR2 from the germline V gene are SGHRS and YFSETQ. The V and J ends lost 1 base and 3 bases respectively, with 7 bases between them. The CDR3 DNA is TGCGCCAGCAGCTTGTTAGGGGACTATGGCTACACCTTC. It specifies CASSLLGDYGYTF.

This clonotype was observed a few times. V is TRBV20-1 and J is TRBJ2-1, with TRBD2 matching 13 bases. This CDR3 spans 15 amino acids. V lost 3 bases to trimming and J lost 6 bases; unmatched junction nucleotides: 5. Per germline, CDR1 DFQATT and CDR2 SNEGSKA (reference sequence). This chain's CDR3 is CSASLLAGGSNEQFF. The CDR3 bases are TGCAGTGCTAGCCTACTAGCGGGGGGGTCCAATGAGCAGTTCTTC.

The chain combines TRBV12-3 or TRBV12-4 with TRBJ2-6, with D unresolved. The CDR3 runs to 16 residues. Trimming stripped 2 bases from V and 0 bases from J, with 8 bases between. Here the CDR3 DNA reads TGTGCCAGCAGTTTATCCTGGTTCTCTGGGGCCAACGTCCTGACTTTC. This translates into CASSLSWFSGANVLTF.

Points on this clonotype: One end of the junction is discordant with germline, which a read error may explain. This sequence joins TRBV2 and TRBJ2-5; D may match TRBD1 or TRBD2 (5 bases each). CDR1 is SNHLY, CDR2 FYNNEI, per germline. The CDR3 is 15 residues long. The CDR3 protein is CASSDSRGEQETQCF. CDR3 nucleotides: TGTGCCAGCAGTGATAGCCGAGGGGAACAAGAGACCCAGTGCTTC.

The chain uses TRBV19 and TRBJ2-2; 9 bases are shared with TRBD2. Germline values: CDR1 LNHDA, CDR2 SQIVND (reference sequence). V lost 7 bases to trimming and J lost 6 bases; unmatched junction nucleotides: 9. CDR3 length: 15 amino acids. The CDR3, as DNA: TGTGCCAGTACAGCAGCGGGGGGCGTACCCGGGGAGCTGTTTTTT. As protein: CASTAAGGVPGELFF.

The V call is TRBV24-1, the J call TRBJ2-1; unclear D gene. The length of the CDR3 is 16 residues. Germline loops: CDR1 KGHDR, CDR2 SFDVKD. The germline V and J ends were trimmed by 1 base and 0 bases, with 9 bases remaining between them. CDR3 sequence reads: CATSDFKVSSYNEQFF. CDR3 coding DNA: TGTGCCACCAGTGATTTTAAGGTTAGCTCCTACAATGAGCAGTTCTTC.

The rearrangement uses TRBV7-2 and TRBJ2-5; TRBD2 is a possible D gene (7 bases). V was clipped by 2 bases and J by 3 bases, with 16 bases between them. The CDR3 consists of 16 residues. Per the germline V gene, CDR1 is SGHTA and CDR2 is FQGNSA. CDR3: CASSLSSGAGEETQYF. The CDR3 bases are TGTGCCAGCAGCTTATCCTCGGGGGCGGGAGAAGAGACCCAGTACTTC. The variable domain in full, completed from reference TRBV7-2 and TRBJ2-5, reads GAGVSQSPSNKVTEKGKDVELRCDPISGHTALYWYRQSLGQGLEFLIYFQGNSAPDKSGLPSDRFSAERTGGSVSTLTIQRTQQEDSAVYLCASSLSSGAGEETQYFGPGTRLLVL.

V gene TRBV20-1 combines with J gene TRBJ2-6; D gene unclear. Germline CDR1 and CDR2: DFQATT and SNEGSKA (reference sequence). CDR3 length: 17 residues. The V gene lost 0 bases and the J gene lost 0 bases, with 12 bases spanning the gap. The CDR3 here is CSAREGWLGSGANVLTF. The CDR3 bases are TGCAGTGCTAGAGAAGGATGGTTGGGCTCTGGGGCCAACGTCCTGACTTTC.

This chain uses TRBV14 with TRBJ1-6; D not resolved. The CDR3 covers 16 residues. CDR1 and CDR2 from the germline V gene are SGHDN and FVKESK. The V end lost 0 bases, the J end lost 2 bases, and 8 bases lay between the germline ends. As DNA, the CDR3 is TGTGCCAGCAGCCAAGATCAAGGAACCTATAATTCACCCCTCCACTTT. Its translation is CASSQDQGTYNSPLHF.

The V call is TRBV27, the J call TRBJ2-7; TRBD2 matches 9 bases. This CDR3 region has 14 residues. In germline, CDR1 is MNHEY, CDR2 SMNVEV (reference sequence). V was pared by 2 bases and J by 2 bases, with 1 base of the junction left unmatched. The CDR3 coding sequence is TGTGCCAGCAGTTTACGCGGGGGGGCCTACGAGCAGTACTTC. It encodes CASSLRGGAYEQYF.

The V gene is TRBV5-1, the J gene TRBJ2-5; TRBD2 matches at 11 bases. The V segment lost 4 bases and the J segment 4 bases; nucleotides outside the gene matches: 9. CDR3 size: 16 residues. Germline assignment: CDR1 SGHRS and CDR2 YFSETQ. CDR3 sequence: CASSPTSGGGPETQYF. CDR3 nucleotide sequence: TGCGCCAGCAGCCCTACTAGCGGGGGTGGTCCAGAGACCCAGTACTTC.

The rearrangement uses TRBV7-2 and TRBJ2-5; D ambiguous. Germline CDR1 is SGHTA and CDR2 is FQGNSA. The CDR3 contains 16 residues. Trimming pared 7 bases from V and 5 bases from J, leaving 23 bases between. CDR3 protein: CASTSGLGSIPETQYF. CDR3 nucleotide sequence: TGTGCCAGCACTTCAGGTCTAGGGTCAATACCCGAGACCCAGTACTTC.

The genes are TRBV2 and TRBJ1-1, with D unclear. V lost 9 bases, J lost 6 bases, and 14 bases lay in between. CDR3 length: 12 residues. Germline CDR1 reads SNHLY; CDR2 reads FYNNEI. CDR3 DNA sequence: TGTGCCAGAGGTGCCGGGTTGGCTGAAGCTTTCTTT. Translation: CARGAGLAEAFF.